The source of this T cell receptor (beta chain) is a study of shared clonotypes between healthy human individuals. Study-wide results and limits: Estimated richness values were generally larger in naive subsets than in memory subsets.

Germline CDR1 SGHNT, CDR2 YENEEA. V shed 1 base, J shed 7 bases, and the junction held 3 bases outside the gene matches. CDR3 size: 14 residues. About this clone: The antigen is undetermined.

Free of recent acute infections or vaccinations, the donors were healthy HIV-negative adults. Naive CD45RA+ and memory CD45RA-negative subsets were split from CD4+ cells. Each cell subset's genomic DNA was divided evenly among several immunoSEQ plates. Profiled with immunoSEQ multiplex PCR; TCRdb holds only in-frame clones, not every one. The table shows fewer than 2.5 million clones, with over 85% occurring only once. The sequence derives from a man younger than 35 in good health. Some clones in this sample may be carry-over from other donors' samples. The rearrangement uses TRBV11-3 and TRBJ2-1; 8 bases map to TRBD2. Input material: naive CD4+ T cells from PBMCs. The subset was: CD45RA+ positively selected. The CDR3 DNA is TGTGCCAGCAGCTTAGCGGGAGGGGGGAATGAGCAGTTCTTC. As protein: CASSLAGGGNEQFF.